This T cell receptor (beta chain) was documented in a study of patients and donors after allogeneic stem cell transplantation (TCRdb year 2020). The library was produced with RT-PCR. For sequencing, a NextSeq 550 was employed. TCRdb cleaned the public reads at Q25 with fastp, built clones with MiXCR and kept in-frame beta chains. Identical CDR3 proteins give one entry, which carries the most common genes and DNA. This sample gives more than 850,000 distinct CDR3 sequences in total; 18% of them show up just once. The ten top clones hold approximately 5.9% of the sample. CDR1 and CDR2 are drawn from the germline V gene: SGHRS, YFSETQ. From the cysteine through the phenylalanine, the CDR3 covers 14 amino acids. The retained sequence is limited to the CDR3, 42 bases, with the frame set at the first base. V drops 4 bases and J drops 1 base, leaving 11 bases in between. A remark on this clonotype: There is no known antigen for this receptor. The record has no base qualities; no much larger clone is one base away.

The chain links TRBV5-1 with TRBJ1-2; there is no confident call for the D gene. The source of this sequence is a human donor who was either an allogeneic HSCT recipient or a stem cell or donor lymphocyte infusion donor (not recorded which). It is not recorded whose cells these are; they may come from a transplant donor. The sequencing input was blood, either unsorted or a sorted T cell fraction (not recorded which). In nucleotides, the sequence is TGCGCCAGCAGCGGACGGACGGATAACTATGGCTACACCTTC. This codes for CASSGRTDNYGYTF.